These 24 T cell receptor beta chains were sequenced from one sample in a study of blood T cell repertoires in COVID-19. Repertoires were generated with immunoSEQ multiplex PCR, while TCRdb's copy carries only in-frame clones and drops some. The repertoire consists of around 140,000 clones, with about 80% occurring once and the leading ten covering about 3.5%. Sequencing was performed on peripheral blood. The receptor source for this set is a man between 70 and 80 years old who had recovered from COVID-19.

This clone was picked up a small number of times. The chain combines TRBV18 with TRBJ2-7; weak D call: TRBD1 (6 bases). Trimming removed 3 bases from V and 2 bases from J, with 11 bases in between. CDR1 is KGHSH, CDR2 LQKENI, per germline. This CDR3 comprises 14 residues. The DNA of the CDR3 is TGTGCCAGCTCACCGGGGGCAGTTACCTACGAGCAGTACTTC. It is translated as CASSPGAVTYEQYF.

The chain is built from TRBV6-5 and TRBJ2-7; D not certain. V lost 5 bases to trimming and J lost 5 bases, with 16 bases between them. The germline V gene has CDR1 MNHEY and CDR2 SVGAGI. The CDR3 has 14 amino acids. CDR3 in DNA: TGTGCCAGCAGTCCACGCGTTTTGGGCGACGAGCAGTACTTC. It encodes CASSPRVLGDEQYF.

The chain joins TRBV10-2 to TRBJ2-1, with 8 bases lining up with TRBD2. The CDR3 contains 15 residues. CDR1 is WSHSY, CDR2 SAAADI, per germline. Unmatched junction bases numbered 6, after V lost 1 base and J lost 7 bases. The DNA for the CDR3 is TGCGCCAGCAGTGAGTTGTTAGCGGGATTAAATGAGCAGTTCTTC. Protein: CASSELLAGLNEQFF.

The chain recombines TRBV5-1 with TRBJ2-7; D is ambiguous. V lost 3 bases and J lost 2, with 12 bases in between. CDR1 is SGHRS, CDR2 YFSETQ, per germline. This CDR3 has 14 residues. Written as DNA, the CDR3 is TGCGCCAGCAGCTCAGACTTCCCTCCCTACGAGCAGTACTTC. This sequence encodes CASSSDFPPYEQYF.

The V call is TRBV24-1, the J call TRBJ1-5; D is ambiguous. This CDR3 has 15 amino acids. From germline, CDR1 is KGHDR and CDR2 SFDVKD. Trimming cost V 1 base and J 6 bases, with 12 bases left between them. CDR3 nucleotide sequence: TGTGCCACCAGTGATTTCGCCCAGACGGGTCAGCCCCAGCATTTT. Its translation: CATSDFAQTGQPQHF.

In this sample, this clone turned up a few times. The genes are TRBV4-1 and TRBJ2-5; TRBD2 matches at 7 bases. Germline V gene data show CDR1 as MGHRA and CDR2 as YSYEKL. The CDR3 totals 16 residues. After removal of 4 bases from V and 3 bases from J, the junction contained 11 bases not matched to a gene. The CDR3 nucleotides are TGCGCCAGCAGCCCTCTCCCCCGCGGGGGTAAAGAGACCCAGTACTTC. This sequence encodes CASSPLPRGGKETQYF.

V usage is TRBV5-4 and J usage is TRBJ2-7; tentative D call: TRBD1 (5 bases). The CDR3 length is 12 residues. Deletions cut 4 bases from V and 5 bases from J, with 10 bases between. CDR1 and CDR2 (germline): SGHNT, YYREEE (reference sequence). This CDR3 is CASSRPGNEQYF. CDR3 in DNA: TGTGCCAGCAGCCGGCCAGGGAACGAGCAGTACTTC.

V and J are TRBV5-1 and TRBJ1-5; the D is unclear. CDR1 SGHRS and CDR2 YFSETQ come from the germline V gene. The CDR3 has 13 amino acids. Trimming removed 0 bases from V and 9 bases from J, with 10 bases in between. CDR3 nucleotide sequence: TGCGCCAGCAGCTTGGGGGAGGGCCGGCCCCAGCATTTT. Its translation is CASSLGEGRPQHF.

The chain combines TRBV10-1 with TRBJ1-1; TRBD1 might be the D (5 bases). Germline lookup yields CDR1 WNHNN and CDR2 SYGVQD (reference sequence). CDR3 length: 13 amino acids. V shed 6 bases and J shed 3 bases, with 11 bases lying between them. The chain's CDR3 is CASSKGFDTEAFF. DNA for the CDR3: TGCGCCAGCAGCAAGGGGTTCGACACTGAAGCTTTCTTT.

This chain uses TRBV2 with TRBJ2-1, with TRBD1 identical over 7 bases. CDR3 length: 13 residues. Germline values: CDR1 SNHLY, CDR2 FYNNEI. The trim removed 7 bases at V and 4 bases at J, leaving 4 bases unmatched. The CDR3: CASTGQSYNEQFF. For the CDR3, the DNA is TGTGCCAGCACGGGACAGTCGTACAATGAGCAGTTCTTC. The full variable domain, in which reference TRBV2 and TRBJ2-1 provide the parts outside the CDR3, is EPEVTQTPSHQVTQMGQEVILRCVPISNHLYFYWYRQILGQKVEFLVSFYNNEISEKSEIFDDQFSVERPDGSNFTLKIRSTKLEDSAMYFCASTGQSYNEQFFGPGTRLTVL.

V and J are TRBV19 and TRBJ2-7; 8 positions match TRBD1. Germline CDR1 and CDR2: LNHDA and SQIVND (reference sequence). The CDR3 is 14 amino acids. Losses at the gene ends were 5 bases for V and 3 bases for J; bases not matched to a gene: 6. CDR3 sequence reads: CASSPPGTGYEQYF. For the CDR3, the DNA is TGTGCCAGTAGTCCCCCCGGGACAGGCTACGAGCAGTACTTC.

The J gene is TRBJ1-5, the V gene TRBV3-1 (or the pseudogene TRBV3-2); D gene ambiguous. The CDR3 has 14 residues. V lost 4 bases, J lost 1 base, and 8 bases lay in between. CDR1 and CDR2 from the germline V gene are LGHDT and YNNKEL (reference sequence). The CDR3 protein is CASSPDWSNQPQHF. The DNA of the CDR3 is TGTGCCAGCAGCCCCGACTGGAGCAATCAGCCCCAGCATTTT.

The chain carries TRBV4-1 and TRBJ1-5; D is possibly TRBD1 (5 bases). Germline CDR1 and CDR2: MGHRA and YSYEKL. Between the trimmed V and J ends, which lost 2 bases and 2 bases, there was a span of 10 bases. CDR3 size: 15 residues. CDR3 amino acids: CASSQSAGGNQPQHF. The CDR3, as DNA: TGCGCCAGCAGCCAATCCGCGGGGGGCAATCAGCCCCAGCATTTT.

In its sample, this clone was seen once. The chain joins TRBV3-1 (or the pseudogene TRBV3-2) to TRBJ2-7; no clear D gene. Trimming stripped 1 base from V and 3 bases from J, with 10 bases between. This CDR3 is built from 14 residues. Germline V gene sequence: CDR1 LGHDT, CDR2 YNNKEL (reference sequence). The CDR3: CASSQGEQLYEQYF. The CDR3 coding sequence is TGTGCCAGCAGCCAAGGAGAACAGCTCTACGAGCAGTACTTC.

J is TRBJ1-2 and V is TRBV6-5; no clear D gene. V lost 5 bases to trimming and J lost 8 bases, with 15 bases between them. The CDR3 is made up of 13 amino acids. Germline values: CDR1 MNHEY, CDR2 SVGAGI. CDR3 sequence: CASSRVRGRGYTF. In nucleotides, the CDR3 is TGTGCCAGCAGTAGAGTTCGAGGCCGGGGCTACACCTTC.

The chain couples TRBV5-5 to TRBJ2-7, with TRBD1 matching 7 bases. V dropped 0 bases and J dropped 0; count of bases not matched to a gene: 6. Germline-derived CDR1 and CDR2 are SGHKS and YYEKEE (reference sequence). The CDR3 length is 16 residues. The CDR3: CASSLVSTGHSYEQYF. For the CDR3, the DNA is TGTGCCAGCAGCTTGGTTTCGACAGGGCACTCCTACGAGCAGTACTTC.

The gene calls are TRBV5-1 and TRBJ1-4; D perhaps matches TRBD1 (6 bases). Germline CDR1 and CDR2: SGHRS and YFSETQ. CDR3 length: 14 amino acids. V lost 7 bases and J lost 4, with 14 bases in between. CDR3 residues: CASSPGTLNEKLFF. CDR3 DNA sequence: TGCGCCAGCTCCCCCGGGACACTTAATGAAAAACTGTTTTTT.

The rearrangement joins TRBV7-8 to TRBJ2-5, with 10 nucleotides matching TRBD2. V lost 6 bases and J lost 3; bases outside the gene matches: 4. This CDR3 is 14 amino acids long. CDR1 is SGHVS, CDR2 FQNEAQ, per germline. CDR3 DNA: TGTGCCAGCAGAACAGGACTAGCGGAAGAGACCCAGTACTTC. Translating gives CASRTGLAEETQYF.

The chain carries TRBV19 and TRBJ1-1; 7 bases fit TRBD1. Germline CDR1 LNHDA, CDR2 SQIVND (reference sequence). CDR3 length: 14 residues. The V segment lost 5 bases and the J segment 0 bases; nucleotides outside the gene matches: 3. CDR3: CASSWGQMNTEAFF. DNA for the CDR3: TGTGCCAGTAGTTGGGGACAGATGAACACTGAAGCTTTCTTT. The variable domain in full, completed from reference TRBV19 and TRBJ1-1, reads DGGITQSPKYLFRKEGQNVTLSCEQNLNHDAMYWYRQDPGQGLRLIYYSQIVNDFQKGDIAEGYSVSREKKESFPLTVTSAQKNPTAFYLCASSWGQMNTEAFFGQGTRLTVV.

The J gene is TRBJ2-2, the V gene TRBV3-1 (or the pseudogene TRBV3-2), with D hard to call. The CDR3 has 14 amino acids. CDR1 and CDR2 (germline): LGHDT, YNNKEL (reference sequence). Trimming pared 1 base from V and 6 bases from J, leaving 9 bases between. CDR3 bases: TGTGCCAGCAGCCAAGTGGGCTCAGCCGGGGAGCTGTTTTTT. It codes for CASSQVGSAGELFF.

The chain joins TRBV6-5 to TRBJ1-3; D unclear. V gave up 2 bases and J gave up 0 bases, with 11 bases separating them. CDR3 length: 16 amino acids. Germline V CDR1 and CDR2: MNHEY, SVGAGI. CDR3: CASSYKPLSSGNTIYF. CDR3 bases: TGTGCCAGCAGTTACAAGCCGTTGAGCTCTGGAAACACCATATATTTT.

The rearrangement uses TRBV4-2 and TRBJ2-7, with 7 bases fitting TRBD2. Germline trimming cut 0 bases from V and 3 bases from J; bases unmatched to any gene: 11. This CDR3 spans 17 amino acids. Germline values: CDR1 LGHNA, CDR2 YNFKEQ. CDR3 sequence reads: CASSQEGRTSPIYEQYF. CDR3 nucleotides: TGTGCCAGCAGCCAAGAAGGTAGGACTAGTCCTATCTACGAGCAGTACTTC.

V gene TRBV11-2 combines with J gene TRBJ1-2; TRBD1 agrees at 7 bases. Germline CDR1 is SGHAT and CDR2 is FQNNGV. With 3 bases clipped from V and 3 bases from J, the junction kept 4 bases outside the gene matches. The CDR3 runs to 14 residues. The CDR3 DNA follows: TGTGCCAGCAGCTTTCCGACAGGGTACTATGGCTACACCTTC. This encodes CASSFPTGYYGYTF. Looking up the rest from reference TRBV11-2 and TRBJ1-2 gives the full variable domain: EAGVAQSPRYKIIEKRQSVAFWCNPISGHATLYWYQQILGQGPKLLIQFQNNGVVDDSQLPKDRFSAERLKGVDSTLKIQPAKLEDSAVYLCASSFPTGYYGYTFGSGTRLTVV.

The rearrangement uses TRBV27 and TRBJ2-3; TRBD2 aligns across 14 bases. Germline V gives CDR1 MNHEY, CDR2 SMNVEV (reference sequence). Germline trimming cut 5 bases from V and 11 bases from J; bases unmatched to any gene: 6. The length of the CDR3 is 14 residues. The CDR3 nucleotides read TGTGCCAGCAGTCCCACGACTAGCGGGAGGGTGCAGTATTTT. This codes for CASSPTTSGRVQYF.